This T cell receptor (beta chain) is from a study of cytomegalovirus exposure and HLA in healthy donors. Use of 60 Vbeta and 13 Jbeta primers characterized the PCR. Generated by immunoSEQ multiplex PCR, the TCRdb table keeps only in-frame clones and is missing some. The sample has tens of thousands of clones, 75% to 80% seen once; the top ten hold under 5.5%. The CDR3 sequence is 16 residues long. Per the germline V gene, CDR1 is LNHDA and CDR2 is SQIVND (reference sequence). V was pared by 4 bases and J by 7 bases, with 10 bases of the junction left unmatched. Everyone who donated was a healthy bone marrow donor.

Sequencing was done on a sample of PBMCs. V gene TRBV19 combines with J gene TRBJ2-2, with 9 nucleotides matching TRBD2. This TCR derives from a woman aged 40 to 49 in good health and CMV-seropositive. The CDR3 spells CASSNPLGLALGELFF. The CDR3 bases are TGTGCCAGTAGTAACCCCCTTGGACTAGCGCTCGGGGAGCTGTTTTTT.